This entry describes one T cell receptor (beta chain). The target of this receptor is not known. Base qualities are missing; no much larger clone stands one base away. To prepare the library, PCR was applied. TCR sequencing of DNA from cultured CD4+ T cells used the Oncomine TCR Beta short-read assay at the Johns Hopkins FTIC core. The QIAamp micro DNA kit was used to extract genomic DNA from the cultured CD4+ T cells. The Oncomine TCR Beta libraries from cultured CD4+ T cells were pooled using unique dual indexes and then sequenced on an Illumina iSeq 100. As for the authors' bioinformatics: Non-productive sequences were filtered out, and CDR3s that did not start with C, did not end with F or W, or were shorter than 7 amino acids were discarded. The MANAFEST web application was used to identify antigen-specific clonotypes by comparing peptide-stimulated wells against reference wells and other culture wells. An FDR below 0.05, an odds ratio above 5, and a productive frequency above 0.1% in at least two of three replicate wells were required for clones to be considered positive. Clonotypes that were significantly expanded in both SARS-CoV-2 spike wells and at least one common cold coronavirus spike condition were defined as cross-reactive. Using R version 3.6.1, CDR3 homology was evaluated through Levenshtein distances (stringdist) along with unrooted phylogenetic trees (ape). TCRdb applied fastp at Q25 and MiXCR to the public reads, then kept only in-frame beta chains. CDR3 protein duplicates are merged, each entry listing the most common genes and DNA. The V and J calls shown here were made by TCRdb, not taken from the authors' results. Present in this sample are thousands of distinct CDR3 sequences, 56% of which were seen just once. Around 13% of the sample goes to the ten largest clones.

As encoded in the germline V gene, CDR1 is MNHNS while CDR2 is SASEGT. From cysteine to phenylalanine, the CDR3 is 13 amino acids long. Just CDR3 DNA is preserved here, 39 bases in frame from base 1. Trimming takes 2 bases from V and 11 bases from J, and the germline ends sit 13 bases apart. The sample belongs to a study of vaccination and CD4 T cells after COVID-19 (dated by TCRdb to 2021 to 2024). Turning to the overall study: In the convalescent cohort there were six males and four females, among whom were two Hispanic individuals, seven Caucasians, two Asians and one multiracial person. Each participant got two doses of either the Pfizer-BioNTech BNT162b2 vaccine (n=8) or the Moderna mRNA-1273 vaccine (n=2). Post-COVID blood samples were collected from convalescent patients a median of around 96 days after diagnosis, with a range of roughly 30 to 161 days. Post-vaccine blood samples were taken a median of approximately 70 days after the second vaccine dose, with a range of roughly 13 to 250 days. Culture stimuli were overlapping spike peptide pools from SARS-CoV-2 and from the common cold coronaviruses HCoV-NL63, HCoV-OC43 and HCoV-229E. In control cultures, a CEFX viral epitope pool was used as positive control, an HIV-1 Nef peptide pool was used as negative control, or no peptide was added. The spike-specific CD4+ TCR repertoire was compared before and after mRNA vaccination in ten to eleven COVID-19 convalescent patients and several infection-naive healthy vaccine recipients. In an earlier paper using these donors, memory CD4+ T cell crossreactivity between SARS-CoV-2 and common cold coronavirus spike proteins was assessed at the TCR clonotype level.

Interpreted using the paper, the treatment or condition label stands for: roughly 11-day PBMC culture with coronavirus spike peptide pools or control peptides (ViraFEST assay). CD4+ T cells from unexposed donors were collected before the COVID-19 pandemic (2011-2018). To expand antigen-specific T cells with peptide pools and then pick out the expanded clonotypes through TCR sequencing, the study relied on the ViraFEST assay. Each well held approximately 2 million PBMCs cultured in IMDM containing roughly 5.4% human AB serum and approximately 10 IU/ml IL-2, with about 9.1 ug/ml peptide pools added. Half of the culture medium was replaced with fresh IL-2-containing medium on days 3 and 7. CD4+ T cells were isolated after roughly 10 days of culture through negative selection using the EasySep CD4+ T cell isolation kit. Unexposed donor CD4+ T cells were tested for reactivity to SARS-CoV-2 S and N and four common cold coronavirus spike pools, as cell number allowed. Ficoll-Paque Plus gradient centrifugation was used to isolate PBMCs from whole blood, and the isolated PBMCs were then either used fresh or cryopreserved at -140C. Culture conditions were generally each tested in triplicate wells. The leukapheresis product for the unexposed donors was obtained through commercial purchase.

Study-wide findings and limitations: Only a relatively small number of convalescent patients were included in the study, and early timepoints following natural infection were not analyzed. Among convalescent patients, a median around 89% of the SARS-CoV-2-reactive clones seen after vaccination appeared only after vaccination, which suggests priming specific to the vaccine. Although the median number of SARS-CoV-2-reactive clonotypes went up from 20 to 25 after infection to some 37 after vaccination, the increase was not significant. Of the vaccine-specific clones in convalescent patients, 304 of 307, or nearly all, reacted only to SARS-CoV-2 spike and did not cross-react with common cold coronaviruses.

The clonotype comes from a human donor in good health. The sequencing input was CD4+ T cells from blood, cultured in vitro. The chain joins TRBV6-1 to TRBJ1-5; no D gene can be assigned with confidence. The DNA reads as follows: TGTGCCAGCAGTGAATCGTCCGGTCCGGCCCAGCATTTT. Translated, it gives CASSESSGPAQHF.